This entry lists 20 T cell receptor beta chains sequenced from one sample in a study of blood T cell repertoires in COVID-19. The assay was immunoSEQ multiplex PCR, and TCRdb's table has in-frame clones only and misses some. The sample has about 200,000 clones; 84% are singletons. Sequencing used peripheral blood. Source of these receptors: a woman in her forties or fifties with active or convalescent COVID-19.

The CDR3 DNA reads as TGTGCTAGTGGTTTGGGGGACAGAAGAAACGGAAACACCATATATTTT. It encodes CASGLGDRRNGNTIYF. This sequence joins TRBV12-5 and TRBJ1-3; 7 bases agree with TRBD1. Per the germline V gene, CDR1 is LGHNT and CDR2 is FRNRAP. After removal of 1 base from V and 4 bases from J, the junction contained 7 bases not matched to a gene. There are 16 residues in the CDR3.

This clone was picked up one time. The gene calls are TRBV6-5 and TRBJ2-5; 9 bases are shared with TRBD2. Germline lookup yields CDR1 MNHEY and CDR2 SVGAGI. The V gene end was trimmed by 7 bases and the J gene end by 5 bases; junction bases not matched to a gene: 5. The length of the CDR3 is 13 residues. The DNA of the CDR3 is TGTGCCAGCACTATTAGCGGGAGCGAGACCCAGTACTTC. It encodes CASTISGSETQYF.

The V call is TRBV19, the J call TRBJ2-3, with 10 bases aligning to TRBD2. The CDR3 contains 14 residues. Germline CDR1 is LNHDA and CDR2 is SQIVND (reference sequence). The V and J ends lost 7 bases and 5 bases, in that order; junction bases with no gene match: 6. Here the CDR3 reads CASTGTSVGDTQYF. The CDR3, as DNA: TGTGCCAGTACCGGGACTAGCGTTGGAGATACGCAGTATTTT.

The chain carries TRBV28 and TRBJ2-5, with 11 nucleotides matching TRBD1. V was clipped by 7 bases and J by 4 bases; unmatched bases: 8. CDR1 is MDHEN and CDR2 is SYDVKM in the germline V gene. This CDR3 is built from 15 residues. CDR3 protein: CASTQGGTGGETQYF. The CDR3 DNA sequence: TGTGCCAGCACCCAAGGGGGGACAGGGGGAGAGACCCAGTACTTC.

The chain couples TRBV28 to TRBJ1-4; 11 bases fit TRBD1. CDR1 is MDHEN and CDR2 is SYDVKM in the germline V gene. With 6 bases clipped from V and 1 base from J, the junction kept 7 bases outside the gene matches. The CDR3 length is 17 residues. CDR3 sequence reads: CASRGRDRGGTNEKLFF. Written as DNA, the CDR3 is TGTGCCAGCAGAGGCCGGGACAGGGGGGGAACTAATGAAAAACTGTTTTTT.

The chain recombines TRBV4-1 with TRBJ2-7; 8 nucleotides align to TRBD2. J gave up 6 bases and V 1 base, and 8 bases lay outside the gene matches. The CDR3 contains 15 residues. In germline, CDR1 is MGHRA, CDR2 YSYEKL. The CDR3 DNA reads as TGCGCCAGCAGCCAAGCGGGGACTAGGGAGGCCGAGCAGTACTTC. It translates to CASSQAGTREAEQYF.

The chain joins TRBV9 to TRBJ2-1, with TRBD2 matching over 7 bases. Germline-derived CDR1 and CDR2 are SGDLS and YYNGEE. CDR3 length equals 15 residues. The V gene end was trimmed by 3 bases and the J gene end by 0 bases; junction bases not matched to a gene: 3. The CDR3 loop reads CASSEAGDSYNEQFF. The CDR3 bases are TGTGCCAGCAGCGAGGCGGGGGACTCCTACAATGAGCAGTTCTTC. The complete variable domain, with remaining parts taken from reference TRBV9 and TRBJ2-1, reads DSGVTQTPKHLITATGQRVTLRCSPRSGDLSVYWYQQSLDQGLQFLIQYYNGEERAKGNILERFSAQQFPDLHSELNLSSLELGDSALYFCASSEAGDSYNEQFFGPGTRLTVL.

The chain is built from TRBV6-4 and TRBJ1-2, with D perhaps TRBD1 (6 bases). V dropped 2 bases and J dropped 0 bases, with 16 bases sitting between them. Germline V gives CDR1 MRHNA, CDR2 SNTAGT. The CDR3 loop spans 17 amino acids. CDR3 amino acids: CASSDKGGTPANYGYTF. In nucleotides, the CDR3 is TGTGCCAGCAGTGACAAGGGGGGGACACCCGCTAACTATGGCTACACCTTC.

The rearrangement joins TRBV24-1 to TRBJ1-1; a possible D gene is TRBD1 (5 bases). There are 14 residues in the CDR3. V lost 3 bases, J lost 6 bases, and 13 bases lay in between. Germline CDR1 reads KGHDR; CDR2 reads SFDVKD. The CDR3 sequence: CATSDTRVGAEAFF. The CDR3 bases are TGTGCCACCAGTGATACCAGGGTTGGGGCTGAAGCTTTCTTT.

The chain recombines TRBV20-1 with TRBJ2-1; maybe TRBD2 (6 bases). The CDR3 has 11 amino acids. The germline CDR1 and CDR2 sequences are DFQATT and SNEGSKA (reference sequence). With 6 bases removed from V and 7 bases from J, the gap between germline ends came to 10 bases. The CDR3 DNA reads TGCAGTGCCCAAGGGACTAATGAGCAGTTCTTC. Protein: CSAQGTNEQFF.

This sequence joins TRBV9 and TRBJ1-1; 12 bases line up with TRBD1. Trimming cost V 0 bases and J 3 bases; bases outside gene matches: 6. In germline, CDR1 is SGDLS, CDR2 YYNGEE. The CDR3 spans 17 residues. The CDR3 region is CASSVGGQGAYDTEAFF. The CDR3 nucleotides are TGTGCCAGCAGCGTAGGGGGACAGGGGGCGTATGACACTGAAGCTTTCTTT.

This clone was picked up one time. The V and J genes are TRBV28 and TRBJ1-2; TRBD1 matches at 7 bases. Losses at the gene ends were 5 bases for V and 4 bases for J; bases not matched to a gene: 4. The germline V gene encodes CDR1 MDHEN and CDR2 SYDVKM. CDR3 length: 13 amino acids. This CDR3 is CASSGTGVYGYTF. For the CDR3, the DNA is TGTGCCAGCAGTGGCACAGGGGTCTATGGCTACACCTTC.

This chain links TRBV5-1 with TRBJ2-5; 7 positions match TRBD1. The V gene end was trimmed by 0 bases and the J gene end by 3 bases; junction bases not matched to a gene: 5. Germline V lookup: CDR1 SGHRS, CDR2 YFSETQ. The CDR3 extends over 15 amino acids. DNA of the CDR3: TGCGCCAGCAGCTTGGCCCGACAGGGAGAAGAGACCCAGTACTTC. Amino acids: CASSLARQGEETQYF.

Written as DNA, the CDR3 is TGTGCCAGCAGCTTGTTGGGGGCCTCCTACAATGAGCAGTTCTTC. Its translation: CASSLLGASYNEQFF. The chain carries TRBV5-5 and TRBJ2-1, with a tentative D call TRBD1 (6 bases). The germline V gene encodes CDR1 SGHKS and CDR2 YYEKEE (reference sequence). CDR3 length: 15 residues. V lost 1 base and J 0 bases, leaving 8 bases between the germline ends.

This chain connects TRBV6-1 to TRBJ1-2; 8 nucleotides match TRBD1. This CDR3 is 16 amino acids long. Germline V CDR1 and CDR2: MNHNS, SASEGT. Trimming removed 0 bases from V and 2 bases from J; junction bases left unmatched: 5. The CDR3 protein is CASSEAGQGANYGYTF. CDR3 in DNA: TGTGCCAGCAGTGAAGCGGGGCAGGGGGCGAACTATGGCTACACCTTC.

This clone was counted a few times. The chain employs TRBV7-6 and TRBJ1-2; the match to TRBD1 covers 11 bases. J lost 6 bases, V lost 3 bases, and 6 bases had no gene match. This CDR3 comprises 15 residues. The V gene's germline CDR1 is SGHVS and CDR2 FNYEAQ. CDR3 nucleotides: TGTGCCAGCAGCTTCGGACAGGGGGCGAAAGATGGCTACACCTTC. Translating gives CASSFGQGAKDGYTF.

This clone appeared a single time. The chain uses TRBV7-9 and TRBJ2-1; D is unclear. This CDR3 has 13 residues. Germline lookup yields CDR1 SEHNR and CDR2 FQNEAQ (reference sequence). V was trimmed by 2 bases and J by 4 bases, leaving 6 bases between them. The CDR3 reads CASSLWSYNEQFF. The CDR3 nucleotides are TGTGCCAGCAGCTTATGGAGTTACAATGAGCAGTTCTTC.

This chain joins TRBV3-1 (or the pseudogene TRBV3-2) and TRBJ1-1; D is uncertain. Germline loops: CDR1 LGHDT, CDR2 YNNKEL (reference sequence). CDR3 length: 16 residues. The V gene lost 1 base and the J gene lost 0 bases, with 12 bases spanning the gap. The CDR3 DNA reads TGTGCCAGCAGCCAAGGGAATTACAGATTGAACACTGAAGCTTTCTTT. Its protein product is CASSQGNYRLNTEAFF.

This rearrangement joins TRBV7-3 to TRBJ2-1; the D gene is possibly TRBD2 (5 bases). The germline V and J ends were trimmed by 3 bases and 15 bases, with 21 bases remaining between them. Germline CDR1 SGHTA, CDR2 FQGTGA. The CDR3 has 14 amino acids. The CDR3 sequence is CASSLGAPSSARFF. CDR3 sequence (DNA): TGTGCCAGCAGCTTGGGAGCCCCCTCATCAGCGCGGTTCTTC.

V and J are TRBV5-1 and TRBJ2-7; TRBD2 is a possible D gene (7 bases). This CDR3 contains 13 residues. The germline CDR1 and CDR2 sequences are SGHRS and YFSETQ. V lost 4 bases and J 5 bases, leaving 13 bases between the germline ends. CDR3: CASSLRGGDEQYV. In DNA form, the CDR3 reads TGCGCCAGCAGCCTACGAGGGGGGGACGAGCAGTACGTC.